Presented here are 11 T cell receptor beta chains from one specimen sequenced in a study of CD8 T cells in ankylosing spondylitis. TCRdb redid the calling of the 5' RACE reads with MiXCR, one entry per CDR3 protein. The sample has fewer than 400,000 distinct CDR3 sequences; around 7.6% are singletons. Findings of the study overall: Blood from ankylosing spondylitis patients appeared to carry a characteristic eight-variant TCR beta motif.

Their target antigens are unknown. Sequencing used blood, either unsorted or a sorted T cell fraction (not recorded which). These receptors were collected from a male donor with ankylosing spondylitis.

This clonotype was counted only a few times. V usage is TRBV7-9 and J usage is TRBJ2-2, with D hard to call. This CDR3 region has 13 residues. V was clipped by 6 bases and J by 4 bases, with 9 bases between them. Germline V gene lookup returns CDR1 SEHNR and CDR2 FQNEAQ (reference sequence). The CDR3 coding sequence is TGTGCCAGCAGGCACATGGCCACCGGGGAGCTGTTTTTT. Its translation is CASRHMATGELFF.

In its sample, this clonotype was seen a few times. The chain combines TRBV5-6 with TRBJ2-2, with TRBD1 matching over 8 bases. Germline CDR1 is SGHDT and CDR2 is YYEEEE. The CDR3 has 15 amino acids. Trimming took 5 bases from V and 7 from J; bases not matched to a gene: 10. CDR3 region: CASSRAGGFGGELFF. CDR3 coding DNA: TGTGCCAGCAGTCGAGCAGGGGGCTTTGGCGGGGAGCTGTTTTTT.

The chain recombines TRBV19 with TRBJ2-2; 8 bases fit TRBD1. V was clipped by 5 bases and J by 6 bases; unmatched bases: 8. Germline CDR1 reads LNHDA; CDR2 reads SQIVND (reference sequence). CDR3 size: 15 residues. The CDR3 reads CASSSGQGNPGELFF. CDR3 coding DNA: TGTGCCAGTAGTTCCGGACAGGGAAATCCCGGGGAGCTGTTTTTT. The full variable domain, its missing parts supplied by reference TRBV19 and TRBJ2-2, is DGGITQSPKYLFRKEGQNVTLSCEQNLNHDAMYWYRQDPGQGLRLIYYSQIVNDFQKGDIAEGYSVSREKKESFPLTVTSAQKNPTAFYLCASSSGQGNPGELFFGEGSRLTVL.

The sample holds a few counts of this clonotype. This chain links TRBV20-1 with TRBJ1-5; the match to TRBD1 covers 10 bases. Trimming removed 3 bases from V and 4 bases from J; junction bases left unmatched: 6. Germline V gene lookup returns CDR1 DFQATT and CDR2 SNEGSKA (reference sequence). The CDR3 is 15 amino acids. The CDR3 sequence: CSASSPGQGNQPQHF. CDR3 nucleotides: TGCAGTGCTAGCTCACCGGGACAGGGGAATCAGCCCCAGCATTTT.

The chain couples TRBV19 to TRBJ2-3, with D possibly being TRBD2 (6 bases). Trimming took off 3 bases at V and 6 bases at J, with 16 bases between the two ends. This CDR3 is built from 15 residues. The germline V gene has CDR1 LNHDA and CDR2 SQIVND (reference sequence). The CDR3 region has the DNA TGTGCCAGTAGTATTGAATCCAGGGAGGCGGATACGCAGTATTTT. It yields the protein CASSIESREADTQYF.

This chain joins TRBV4-2 and TRBJ2-3; TRBD2 agrees at 12 bases. The germline gives CDR1 LGHNA, CDR2 YNFKEQ. The V and J ends lost 0 bases and 8 bases, in that order; junction bases with no gene match: 6. CDR3 length: 16 residues. CDR3 sequence reads: CASSQDVLAGGGTQYF. CDR3 nucleotide sequence: TGTGCCAGCAGCCAAGATGTGCTAGCGGGAGGGGGTACGCAGTATTTT.

The chain couples TRBV6-1 to TRBJ2-7; D may match TRBD1 or TRBD2 (5 bases each). V lost 1 base to trimming and J lost 6 bases, with 10 bases between them. Germline V lookup: CDR1 MNHNS, CDR2 SASEGT. This CDR3 spans 13 amino acids. The CDR3 reads CASSEGGGGEQYF. The DNA of the CDR3 is TGTGCCAGCAGTGAAGGGGGTGGGGGCGAGCAGTACTTC.

This clonotype showed up just a few times. V and J are TRBV12-3 or TRBV12-4 and TRBJ2-1; 16 bases are shared with TRBD2. V shed 5 bases, J shed 7 bases, and the junction held 2 bases outside the gene matches. This CDR3 contains 15 residues. CDR3 DNA sequence: TGTGCCAGCAGTAAGGGACTAGCGGGAGGGAATGAGCAGTTCTTC. Its translation is CASSKGLAGGNEQFF.

This clonotype came up many times. This sequence joins TRBV27 and TRBJ1-6; possibly TRBD1 for D (5 bases). This CDR3 has 15 amino acids. V lost 6 bases and J 4 bases, leaving 13 bases between the germline ends. Per germline, CDR1 MNHEY and CDR2 SMNVEV (reference sequence). The CDR3 bases are TGTGCCAGCAGCAGCGTGGGACGGTATAATTCACCCCTCCACTTT. Amino acid sequence: CASSSVGRYNSPLHF.

This chain joins TRBV6-1 and TRBJ1-5; D possibly corresponds to TRBD1 (5 bases). V lost 7 bases and J lost 4, with 11 bases in between. The length of the CDR3 is 13 residues. The germline V gene encodes CDR1 MNHNS and CDR2 SASEGT. In DNA, the CDR3 is TGTGCCAGCAAGAGGGGACTGAATCAGCCCCAGCATTTT. It codes for CASKRGLNQPQHF.

This clonotype was observed at least ten times. This chain connects TRBV5-1 to TRBJ2-7; D is unresolved. The CDR3 has 13 amino acids. Per the germline V gene, CDR1 is SGHRS and CDR2 is YFSETQ. Trimming removed 0 bases from V and 3 bases from J, with 7 bases in between. CDR3 amino acids: CASSLGLRYEQYF. The CDR3 bases are TGCGCCAGCAGCTTGGGACTCCGCTACGAGCAGTACTTC.